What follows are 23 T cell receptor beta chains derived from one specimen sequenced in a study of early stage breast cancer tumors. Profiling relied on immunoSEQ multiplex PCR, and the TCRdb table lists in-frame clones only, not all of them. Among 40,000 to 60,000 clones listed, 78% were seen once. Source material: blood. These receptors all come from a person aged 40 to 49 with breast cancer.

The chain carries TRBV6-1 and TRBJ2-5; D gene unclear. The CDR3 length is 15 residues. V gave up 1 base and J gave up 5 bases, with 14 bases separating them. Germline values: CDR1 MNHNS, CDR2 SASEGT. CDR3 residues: CASSEVDLPGETQYF. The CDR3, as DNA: TGTGCCAGCAGTGAAGTAGACCTCCCCGGGGAGACCCAGTACTTC.

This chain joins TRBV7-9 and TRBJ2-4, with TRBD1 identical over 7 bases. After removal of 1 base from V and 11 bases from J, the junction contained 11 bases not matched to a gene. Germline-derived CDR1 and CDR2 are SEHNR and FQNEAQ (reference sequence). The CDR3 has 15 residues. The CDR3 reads CASSLGGARTGLQYF. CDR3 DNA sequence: TGTGCCAGCAGCTTAGGCGGAGCGAGGACAGGCCTTCAGTACTTC.

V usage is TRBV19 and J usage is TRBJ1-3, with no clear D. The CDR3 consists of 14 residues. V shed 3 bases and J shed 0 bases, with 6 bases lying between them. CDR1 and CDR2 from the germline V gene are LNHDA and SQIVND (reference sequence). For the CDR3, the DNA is TGTGCCAGTAGTATTGGGAACTCTGGAAACACCATATATTTT. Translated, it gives CASSIGNSGNTIYF. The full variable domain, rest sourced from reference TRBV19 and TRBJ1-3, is DGGITQSPKYLFRKEGQNVTLSCEQNLNHDAMYWYRQDPGQGLRLIYYSQIVNDFQKGDIAEGYSVSREKKESFPLTVTSAQKNPTAFYLCASSIGNSGNTIYFGEGSWLTVV.

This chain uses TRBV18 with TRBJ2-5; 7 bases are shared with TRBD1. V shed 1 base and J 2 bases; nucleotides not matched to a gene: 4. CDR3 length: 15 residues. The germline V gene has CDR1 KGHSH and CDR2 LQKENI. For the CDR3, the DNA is TGTGCCAGCTCACCACGGCAGGGACAGCAAGAGACCCAGTACTTC. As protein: CASSPRQGQQETQYF.

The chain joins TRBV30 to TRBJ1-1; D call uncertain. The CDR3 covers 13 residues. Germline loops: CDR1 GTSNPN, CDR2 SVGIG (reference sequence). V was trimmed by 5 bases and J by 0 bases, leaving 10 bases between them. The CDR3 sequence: CAWEAQMNTEAFF. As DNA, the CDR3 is TGTGCCTGGGAGGCCCAAATGAACACTGAAGCTTTCTTT.

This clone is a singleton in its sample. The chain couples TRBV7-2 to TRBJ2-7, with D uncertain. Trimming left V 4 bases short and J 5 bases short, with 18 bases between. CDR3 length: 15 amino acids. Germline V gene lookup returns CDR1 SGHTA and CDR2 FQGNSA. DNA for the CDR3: TGTGCCAGCAGCTCGCCTTCTAGGAATAGAAACGAGCAGTACTTC. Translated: CASSSPSRNRNEQYF.

DNA for the CDR3: TGTGCCAGCCCCCCAGGCAATCGCCAGAACACTGAAGCTTTCTTT. Translating it yields CASPPGNRQNTEAFF. This chain connects TRBV11-3 to TRBJ1-1; no clear D. This CDR3 is 15 amino acids long. The V end lost 8 bases, the J end lost 1 base, and 17 bases lay between the germline ends. Germline values: CDR1 SGHNT, CDR2 YENEEA.

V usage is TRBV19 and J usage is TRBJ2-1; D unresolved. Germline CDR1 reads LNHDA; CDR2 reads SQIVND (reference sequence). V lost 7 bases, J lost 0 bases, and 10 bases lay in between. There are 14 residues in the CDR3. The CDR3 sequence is CASNLDSSYNEQFF. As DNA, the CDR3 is TGTGCCAGTAATTTAGACTCCTCCTACAATGAGCAGTTCTTC. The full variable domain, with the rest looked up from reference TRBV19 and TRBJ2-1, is DGGITQSPKYLFRKEGQNVTLSCEQNLNHDAMYWYRQDPGQGLRLIYYSQIVNDFQKGDIAEGYSVSREKKESFPLTVTSAQKNPTAFYLCASNLDSSYNEQFFGPGTRLTVL.

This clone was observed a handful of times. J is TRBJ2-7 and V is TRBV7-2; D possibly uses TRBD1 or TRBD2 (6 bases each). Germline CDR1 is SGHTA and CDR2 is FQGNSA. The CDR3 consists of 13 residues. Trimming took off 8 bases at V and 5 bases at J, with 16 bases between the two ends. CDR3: CASAERRDNEQYF. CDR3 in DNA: TGTGCCAGCGCGGAGCGGCGGGACAACGAGCAGTACTTC.

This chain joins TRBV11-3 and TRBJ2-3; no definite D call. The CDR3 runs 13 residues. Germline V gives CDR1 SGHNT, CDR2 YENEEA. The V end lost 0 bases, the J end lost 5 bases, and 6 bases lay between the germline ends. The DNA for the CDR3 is TGTGCCAGCAGCTTAGAGGGTCGAGATACGCAGTATTTT. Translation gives CASSLEGRDTQYF.

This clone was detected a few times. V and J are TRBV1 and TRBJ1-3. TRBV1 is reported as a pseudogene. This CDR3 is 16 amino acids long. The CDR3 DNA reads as TGCACCAGCAGCGCACCCTTAGGGCTCTCTGGAAACACCATATATTTT. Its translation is CTSSAPLGLSGNTIYF.

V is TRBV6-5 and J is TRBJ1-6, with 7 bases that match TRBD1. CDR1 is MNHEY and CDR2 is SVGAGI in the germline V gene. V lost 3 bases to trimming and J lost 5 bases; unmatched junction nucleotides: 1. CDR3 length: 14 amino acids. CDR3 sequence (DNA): TGTGCCAGCAGTTATACAGGGGATAATTCACCCCTCCACTTT. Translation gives CASSYTGDNSPLHF.

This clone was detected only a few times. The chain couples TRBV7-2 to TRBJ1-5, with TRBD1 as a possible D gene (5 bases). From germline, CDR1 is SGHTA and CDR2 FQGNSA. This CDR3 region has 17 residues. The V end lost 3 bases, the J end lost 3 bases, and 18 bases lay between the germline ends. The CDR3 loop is CASSLSGQASFNQPQHF. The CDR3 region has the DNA TGTGCCAGCAGCTTGTCGGGGCAAGCCTCCTTCAATCAGCCCCAGCATTTT.

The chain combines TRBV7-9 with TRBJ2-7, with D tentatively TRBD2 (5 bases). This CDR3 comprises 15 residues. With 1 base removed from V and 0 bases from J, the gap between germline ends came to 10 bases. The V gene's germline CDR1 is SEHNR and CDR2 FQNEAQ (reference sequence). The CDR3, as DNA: TGTGCCAGCAGCTTAGGAGCGGCTCCCTCCTACGAGCAGTACTTC. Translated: CASSLGAAPSYEQYF.

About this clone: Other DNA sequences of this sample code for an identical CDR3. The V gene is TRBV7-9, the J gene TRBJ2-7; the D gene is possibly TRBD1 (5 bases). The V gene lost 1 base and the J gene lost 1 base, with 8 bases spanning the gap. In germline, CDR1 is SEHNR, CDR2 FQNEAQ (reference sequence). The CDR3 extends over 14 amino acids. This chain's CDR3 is CASSLGAGSYEQYF. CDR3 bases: TGTGCCAGCAGCTTAGGAGCAGGGTCCTACGAGCAGTACTTC.

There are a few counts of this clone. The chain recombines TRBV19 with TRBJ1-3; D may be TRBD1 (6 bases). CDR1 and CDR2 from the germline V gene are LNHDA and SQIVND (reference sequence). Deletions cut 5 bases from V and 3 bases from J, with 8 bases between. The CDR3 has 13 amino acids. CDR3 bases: TGTGCCAGTAGTCAGGGGAATGGAAACACCATATATTTT. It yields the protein CASSQGNGNTIYF.

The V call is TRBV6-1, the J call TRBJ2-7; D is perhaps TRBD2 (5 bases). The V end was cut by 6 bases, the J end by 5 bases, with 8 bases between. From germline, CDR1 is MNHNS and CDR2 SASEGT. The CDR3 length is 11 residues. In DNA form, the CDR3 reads TGTGCCAGCAGGGACTGGGACGAGCAGTACTTC. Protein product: CASRDWDEQYF.

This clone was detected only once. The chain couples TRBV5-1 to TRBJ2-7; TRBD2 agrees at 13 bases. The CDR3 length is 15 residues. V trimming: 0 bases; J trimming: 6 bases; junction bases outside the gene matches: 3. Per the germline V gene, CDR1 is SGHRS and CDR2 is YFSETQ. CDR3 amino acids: CASSLVLAGGGEQYF. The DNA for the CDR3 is TGCGCCAGCAGCTTGGTACTAGCGGGAGGGGGCGAGCAGTACTTC.

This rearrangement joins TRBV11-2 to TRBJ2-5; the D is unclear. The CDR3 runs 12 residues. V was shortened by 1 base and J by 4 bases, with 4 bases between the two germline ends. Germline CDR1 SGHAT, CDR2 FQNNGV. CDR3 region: CASSLVGETQYF. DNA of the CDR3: TGTGCCAGCAGCTTAGTTGGAGAGACCCAGTACTTC.

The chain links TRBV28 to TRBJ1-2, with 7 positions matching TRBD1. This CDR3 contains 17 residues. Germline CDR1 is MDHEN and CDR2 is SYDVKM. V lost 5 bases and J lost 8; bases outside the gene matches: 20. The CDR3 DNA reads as TGTGCCAGCAGTAAAACCGGGACAGCCTCCTTCCTGGACGGCTACACCTTC. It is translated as CASSKTGTASFLDGYTF.

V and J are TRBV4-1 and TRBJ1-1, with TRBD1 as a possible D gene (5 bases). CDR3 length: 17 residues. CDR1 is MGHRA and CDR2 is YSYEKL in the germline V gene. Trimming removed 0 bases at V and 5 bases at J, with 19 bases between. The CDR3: CASSQDGSGGGWTEAFF. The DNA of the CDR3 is TGCGCCAGCAGCCAAGATGGCTCGGGGGGAGGATGGACTGAAGCTTTCTTT.

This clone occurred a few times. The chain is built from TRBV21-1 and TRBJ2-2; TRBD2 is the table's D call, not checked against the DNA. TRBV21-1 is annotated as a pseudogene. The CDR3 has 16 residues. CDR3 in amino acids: CASSKLVNGNTGELFF. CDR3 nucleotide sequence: TGTGCCAGCAGCAAACTCGTCAACGGGAACACCGGGGAGCTGTTTTTT.

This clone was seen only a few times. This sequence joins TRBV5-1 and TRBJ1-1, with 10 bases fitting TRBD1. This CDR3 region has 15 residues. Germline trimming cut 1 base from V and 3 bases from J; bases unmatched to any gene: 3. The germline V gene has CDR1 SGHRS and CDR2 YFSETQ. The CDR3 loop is CASSLTGQGYTEAFF. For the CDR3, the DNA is TGCGCCAGCAGCTTGACGGGACAGGGGTACACTGAAGCTTTCTTT.